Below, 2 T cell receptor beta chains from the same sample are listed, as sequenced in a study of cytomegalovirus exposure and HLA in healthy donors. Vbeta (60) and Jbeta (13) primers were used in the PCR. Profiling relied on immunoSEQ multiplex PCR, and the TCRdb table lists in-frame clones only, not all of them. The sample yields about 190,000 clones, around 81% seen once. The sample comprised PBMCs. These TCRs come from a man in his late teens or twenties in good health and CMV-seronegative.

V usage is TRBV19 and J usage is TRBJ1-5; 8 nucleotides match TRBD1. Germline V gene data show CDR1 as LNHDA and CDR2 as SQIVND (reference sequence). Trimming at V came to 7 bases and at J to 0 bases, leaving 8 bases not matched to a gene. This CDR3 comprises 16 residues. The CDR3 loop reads CASTSDRALSNQPQHF. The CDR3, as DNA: TGTGCCAGTACCTCGGACAGGGCGCTTAGCAATCAGCCCCAGCATTTT.

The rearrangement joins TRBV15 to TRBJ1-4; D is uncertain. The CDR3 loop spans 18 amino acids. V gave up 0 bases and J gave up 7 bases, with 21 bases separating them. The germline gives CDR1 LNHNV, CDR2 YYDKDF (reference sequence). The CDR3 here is CATSRDLWTGLRAEKLFF. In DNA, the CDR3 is TGTGCCACCAGCAGAGATCTGTGGACCGGCTTGAGGGCTGAAAAACTGTTTTTT.